The rows below give T cell receptor beta chains drawn from one sample of a study of spatial heterogeneity in lung cancer. TCRdb reprocessed the 5' RACE reads via MiXCR and lists one record per CDR3 protein. The sample has tens of thousands of distinct CDR3 sequences; 6.5% to 8% are singletons. The specimen comprised PBMCs, sampled at surgery. These receptors all stem from a male donor with early-stage non-small cell lung cancer. CDR3s include the opening cysteine and the closing phenylalanine or tryptophan. Fields, in order: clone size, V gene, J gene, D gene, CDR3 DNA, CDR3 protein. A D gene is named only where the DNA matches it firmly. Clone sizes are given selectively: once, few, many, or a class where the clone is expanded.

abundance: few
v_gene: TRBV7-9
j_gene: TRBJ1-5
d_gene: -
CDR3nt: TGTGCCAGCAGCTTGGCGTCAGGTCAGCAGCCCCAGCATTTT
CDR3aa: CASSLASGQQPQHF

abundance: -
v_gene: TRBV14
j_gene: TRBJ2-2
d_gene: -
CDR3nt: TGTGCCAGCAGCCAAGCGACAGTCACCGGGGAGCTGTTTTTT
CDR3aa: CASSQATVTGELFF

abundance: few
v_gene: TRBV3-1
j_gene: TRBJ1-1
d_gene: -
CDR3nt: TGTGCCAGCAGCCAATTGAACAGGAAAGCTTTCTTT
CDR3aa: CASSQLNRKAFF

abundance: many
v_gene: TRBV5-1
j_gene: TRBJ2-7
d_gene: TRBD1
CDR3nt: TGCGCCAGCAGTCACCAGGGACAGGAGACCTACGAGCAGTACTTC
CDR3aa: CASSHQGQETYEQYF

abundance: many
v_gene: TRBV28
j_gene: TRBJ2-1
d_gene: -
CDR3nt: TGTGCCAGCAGTTTATCAAGGGGGTTTTCGGGGAATGAGCAGTTCTTC
CDR3aa: CASSLSRGFSGNEQFF

abundance: many
v_gene: TRBV7-2
j_gene: TRBJ1-3
d_gene: -
CDR3nt: TGTGCCAGCAGCTTATCTCACCGCCCGGCGGGAAACACCATATATTTT
CDR3aa: CASSLSHRPAGNTIYF

abundance: many
v_gene: TRBV12-5
j_gene: TRBJ2-1
d_gene: -
CDR3nt: TGTGCTAGTGGTTTGCCAAGTGTCGGTGAGCAGTTCTTC
CDR3aa: CASGLPSVGEQFF

abundance: many
v_gene: TRBV7-2
j_gene: TRBJ2-3
d_gene: -
CDR3nt: TGTGCCAGCAGAAGCACAGATACGCAGTATTTT
CDR3aa: CASRSTDTQYF

abundance: -
v_gene: TRBV27
j_gene: TRBJ1-1
d_gene: -
CDR3nt: TGTGCCAGCACACGGGGGGGTCTGAACACTGAAGCTTTCTTT
CDR3aa: CASTRGGLNTEAFF

abundance: many
v_gene: TRBV20-1
j_gene: TRBJ1-2
d_gene: -
CDR3nt: TGCAGTGCTAGTCGGGGGGCCCATGGCTACACCTTC
CDR3aa: CSASRGAHGYTF

abundance: many
v_gene: TRBV2
j_gene: TRBJ2-3
d_gene: TRBD2
CDR3nt: TGTGCCACCATAGGGACTAGCGGGAGGAGTACCCTTAGCACAGATACGCAGTATTTT
CDR3aa: CATIGTSGRSTLSTDTQYF

abundance: few
v_gene: TRBV12-3/TRBV12-4
j_gene: TRBJ1-2
d_gene: -
CDR3nt: TGTGCCAGCAGTAATGGGGCCTATGGCTACACCTTC
CDR3aa: CASSNGAYGYTF

abundance: few
v_gene: TRBV27
j_gene: TRBJ2-3
d_gene: TRBD2
CDR3nt: TGTGCCAGCAGTTCCTTTAGCGGGAGCACAGATACGCAGTATTTT
CDR3aa: CASSSFSGSTDTQYF

abundance: few
v_gene: TRBV7-2
j_gene: TRBJ1-3
d_gene: -
CDR3nt: TGTGCCAGCAGCTTAGCGGTAGTCCCCTCTGGAAACACCATATATTTT
CDR3aa: CASSLAVVPSGNTIYF

abundance: many
v_gene: TRBV28
j_gene: TRBJ2-2
d_gene: -
CDR3nt: TGTGCCAGCAGTTTATCCATAGGGGAGCTGTTTTTT
CDR3aa: CASSLSIGELFF

abundance: many
v_gene: TRBV2
j_gene: TRBJ1-6
d_gene: -
CDR3nt: TGTGCCCGAGCCGGGTTAGGGTTCAATTCACCCCTCCACTTT
CDR3aa: CARAGLGFNSPLHF

abundance: -
v_gene: TRBV20-1
j_gene: TRBJ2-7
d_gene: TRBD1
CDR3nt: TGCAGTGCCAGGACAGGGGGCGCATCCTACGAGCAGTACTTC
CDR3aa: CSARTGGASYEQYF

abundance: -
v_gene: TRBV3-1
j_gene: TRBJ2-5
d_gene: -
CDR3nt: TGTGCCAGCAGCTCCGTAGGAGAGACCCAGTACTTC
CDR3aa: CASSSVGETQYF

abundance: many
v_gene: TRBV12-3/TRBV12-4
j_gene: TRBJ1-6
d_gene: -
CDR3nt: TGTGCCAGCAGTTTCTTGGGCAGCAGATCACCCCTCCACTTT
CDR3aa: CASSFLGSRSPLHF

abundance: many
v_gene: TRBV28
j_gene: TRBJ1-5
d_gene: -
CDR3nt: TGTGCCAGCAGAACAGGGAATCAGCCCCAGCATTTT
CDR3aa: CASRTGNQPQHF

abundance: many
v_gene: TRBV19
j_gene: TRBJ2-1
d_gene: TRBD2
CDR3nt: TGTGCCACCCGCCTAGGCGGGGGTTACAATGAGCAGTTCTTC
CDR3aa: CATRLGGGYNEQFF

abundance: many
v_gene: TRBV7-8
j_gene: TRBJ1-1
d_gene: -
CDR3nt: TGTGCCAGCAGCCTCGCTCGGAACACTGAAGCTTTCTTT
CDR3aa: CASSLARNTEAFF